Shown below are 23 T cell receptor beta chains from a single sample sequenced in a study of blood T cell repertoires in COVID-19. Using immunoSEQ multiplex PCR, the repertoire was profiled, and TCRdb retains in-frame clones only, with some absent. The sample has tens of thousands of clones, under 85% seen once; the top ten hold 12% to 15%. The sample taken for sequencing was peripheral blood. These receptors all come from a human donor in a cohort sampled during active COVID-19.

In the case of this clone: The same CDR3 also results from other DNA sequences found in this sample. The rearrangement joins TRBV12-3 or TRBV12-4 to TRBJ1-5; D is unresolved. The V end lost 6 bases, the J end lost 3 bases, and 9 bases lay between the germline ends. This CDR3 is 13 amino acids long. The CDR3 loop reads CASRRGSNQPQHF. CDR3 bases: TGTGCCAGCAGACGGGGATCCAATCAGCCCCAGCATTTT.

CDR3 residues: CSVSGADYGYTF. The DNA of the CDR3 is TGCAGCGTCTCTGGGGCCGACTATGGCTACACCTTC. The J gene is TRBJ1-2, the V gene TRBV29-1; maybe TRBD1 (5 bases). CDR1 is SQVTM and CDR2 is ANQGSEA in the germline V gene. There are 12 residues in the CDR3. V dropped 6 bases and J dropped 3 bases, with 11 bases sitting between them.

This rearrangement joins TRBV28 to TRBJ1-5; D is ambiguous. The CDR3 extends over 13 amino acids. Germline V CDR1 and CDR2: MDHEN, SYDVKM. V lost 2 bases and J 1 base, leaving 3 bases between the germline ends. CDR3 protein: CASSLGSNQPQHF. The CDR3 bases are TGTGCCAGCAGTTTAGGCAGCAATCAGCCCCAGCATTTT.

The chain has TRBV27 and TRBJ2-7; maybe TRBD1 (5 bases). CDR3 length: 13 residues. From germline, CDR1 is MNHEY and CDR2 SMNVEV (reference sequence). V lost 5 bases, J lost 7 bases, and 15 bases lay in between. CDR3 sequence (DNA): TGTGCCAGCAGTGACCCGGCAGGGTATGAGCAGTACTTC. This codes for CASSDPAGYEQYF.

The CDR3 nucleotides read TGTGCCAGCAGCTTTACGATCTCAGGGTCCGGGGCCAACGTCCTGACTTTC. This codes for CASSFTISGSGANVLTF. J is TRBJ2-6 and V is TRBV11-2; TRBD1 is a possible D gene (5 bases). Germline assignment: CDR1 SGHAT and CDR2 FQNNGV. This CDR3 contains 17 residues. Trimming stripped 3 bases from V and 4 bases from J, with 16 bases between.

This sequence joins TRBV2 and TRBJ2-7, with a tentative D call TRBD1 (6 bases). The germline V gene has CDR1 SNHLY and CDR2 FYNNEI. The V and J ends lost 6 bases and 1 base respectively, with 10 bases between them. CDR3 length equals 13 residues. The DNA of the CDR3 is TGTGCCAGCAGGCGGACAGTATCCTACGAGCAGTACTTC. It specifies CASRRTVSYEQYF.

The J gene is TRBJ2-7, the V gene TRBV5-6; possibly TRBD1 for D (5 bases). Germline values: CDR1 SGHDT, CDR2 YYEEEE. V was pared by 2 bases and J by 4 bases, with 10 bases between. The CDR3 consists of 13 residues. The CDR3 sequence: CASSFTGFYEQYF. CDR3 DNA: TGTGCCAGCAGCTTCACAGGTTTTTACGAGCAGTACTTC. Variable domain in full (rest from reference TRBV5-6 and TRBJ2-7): DAGVTQSPTHLIKTRGQQVTLRCSPKSGHDTVSWYQQALGQGPQFIFQYYEEEERQRGNFPDRFSGHQFPNYSSELNVNALLLGDSALYLCASSFTGFYEQYFGPGTRLTVT.

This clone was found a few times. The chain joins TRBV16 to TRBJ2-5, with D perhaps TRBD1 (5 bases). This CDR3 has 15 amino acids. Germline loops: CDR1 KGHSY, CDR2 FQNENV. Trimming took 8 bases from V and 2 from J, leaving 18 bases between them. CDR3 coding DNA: TGTGCCAGCGCCGGATCCAGGGTTGTACAAGAGACCCAGTACTTC. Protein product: CASAGSRVVQETQYF.

The CDR3 spells CASSTDSGSPLHF. CDR3 nucleotides: TGTGCCAGCTCAACAGATTCAGGATCACCCCTCCACTTT. This chain uses TRBV18 with TRBJ1-6; D is ambiguous. Germline CDR1 reads KGHSH; CDR2 reads LQKENI. The CDR3 runs to 13 residues. Trimming removed 5 bases from V and 10 bases from J, with 12 bases in between.

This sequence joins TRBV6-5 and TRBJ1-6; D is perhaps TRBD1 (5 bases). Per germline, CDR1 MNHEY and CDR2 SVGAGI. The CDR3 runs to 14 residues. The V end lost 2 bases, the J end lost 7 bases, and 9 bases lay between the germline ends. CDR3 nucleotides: TGTGCCAGCAGTTACGGGGGGGGGAATTCACCCCTCCACTTT. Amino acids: CASSYGGGNSPLHF.

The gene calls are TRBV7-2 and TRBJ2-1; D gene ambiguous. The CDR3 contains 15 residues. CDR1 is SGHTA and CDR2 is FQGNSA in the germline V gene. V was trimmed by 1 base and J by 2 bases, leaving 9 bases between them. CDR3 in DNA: TGTGCCAGCAGCTTAGTAGCCGCCCCCTACAATGAGCAGTTCTTC. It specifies CASSLVAAPYNEQFF.

The CDR3 nucleotides read TGTGCCAGTAGTATATCCCTAGCGGGACTAGAGACCCAGTACTTC. Protein: CASSISLAGLETQYF. The rearrangement joins TRBV19 to TRBJ2-5, with 9 bases fitting TRBD2. The V segment lost 2 bases and the J segment 4 bases; nucleotides outside the gene matches: 5. Germline values: CDR1 LNHDA, CDR2 SQIVND (reference sequence). There are 15 residues in the CDR3.

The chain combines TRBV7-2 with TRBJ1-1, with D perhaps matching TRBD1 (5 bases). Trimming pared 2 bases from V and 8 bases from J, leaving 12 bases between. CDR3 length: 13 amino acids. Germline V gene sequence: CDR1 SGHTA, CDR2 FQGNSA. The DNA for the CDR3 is TGTGCCAGCAGCTTACCCCAGGGTCGGGAAGCTTTCTTT. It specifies CASSLPQGREAFF.

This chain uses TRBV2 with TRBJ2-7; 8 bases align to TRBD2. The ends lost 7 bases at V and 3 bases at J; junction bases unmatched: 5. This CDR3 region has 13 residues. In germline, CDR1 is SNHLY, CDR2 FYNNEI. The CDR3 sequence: CASIAAGVYEQYF. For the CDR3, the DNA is TGTGCCAGCATCGCAGCGGGAGTCTACGAGCAGTACTTC.

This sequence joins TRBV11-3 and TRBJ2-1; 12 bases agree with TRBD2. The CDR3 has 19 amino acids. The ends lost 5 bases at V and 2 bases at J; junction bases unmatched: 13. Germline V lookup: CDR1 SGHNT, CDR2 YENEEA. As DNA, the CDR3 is TGTGCCAGCAGCCCAGGGGCATCGGCTAGCGGGGGGGCCTACAATGAGCAGTTCTTC. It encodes CASSPGASASGGAYNEQFF.

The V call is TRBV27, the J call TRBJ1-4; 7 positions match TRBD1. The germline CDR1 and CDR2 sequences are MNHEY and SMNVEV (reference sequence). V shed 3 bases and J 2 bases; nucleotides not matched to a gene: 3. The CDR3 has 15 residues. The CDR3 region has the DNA TGTGCCAGCAGTTTTGACAGGGCGACTAATGAAAAACTGTTTTTT. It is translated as CASSFDRATNEKLFF.

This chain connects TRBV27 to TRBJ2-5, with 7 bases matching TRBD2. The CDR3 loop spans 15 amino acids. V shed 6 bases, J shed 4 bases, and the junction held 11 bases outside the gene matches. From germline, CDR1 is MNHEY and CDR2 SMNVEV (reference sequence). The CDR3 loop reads CASRRGGRAPETQYF. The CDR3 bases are TGTGCCAGCAGGCGGGGCGGGAGAGCCCCAGAGACCCAGTACTTC.

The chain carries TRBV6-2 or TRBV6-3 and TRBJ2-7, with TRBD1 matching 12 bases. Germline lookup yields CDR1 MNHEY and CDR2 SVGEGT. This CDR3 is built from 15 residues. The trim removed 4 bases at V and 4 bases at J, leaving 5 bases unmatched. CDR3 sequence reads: CASSSGDRGRYEQYF. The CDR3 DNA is TGTGCCAGCAGTTCAGGGGACAGGGGGCGATACGAGCAGTACTTC.

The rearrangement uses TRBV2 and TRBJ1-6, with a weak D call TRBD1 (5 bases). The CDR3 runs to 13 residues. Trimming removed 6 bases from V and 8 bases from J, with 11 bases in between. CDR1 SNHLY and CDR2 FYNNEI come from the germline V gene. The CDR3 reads CASRGEGDSPLHF. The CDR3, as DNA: TGTGCCAGCAGGGGGGAGGGAGATTCACCCCTCCACTTT.

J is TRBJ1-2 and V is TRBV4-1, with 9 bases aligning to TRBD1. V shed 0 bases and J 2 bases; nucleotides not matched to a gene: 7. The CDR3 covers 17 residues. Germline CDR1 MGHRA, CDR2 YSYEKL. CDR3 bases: TGCGCCAGCAGCCAAGAAAAGGGACAGGGTCGGAACTATGGCTACACCTTC. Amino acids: CASSQEKGQGRNYGYTF.

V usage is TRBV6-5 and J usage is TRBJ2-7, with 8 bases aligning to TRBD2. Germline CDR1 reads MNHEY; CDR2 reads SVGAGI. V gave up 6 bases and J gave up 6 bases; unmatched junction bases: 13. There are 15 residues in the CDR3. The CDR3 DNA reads TGTGCCAGCAGGCCCGGCGGGGGGAGGGAGGTCGAGCAGTACTTC. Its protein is CASRPGGGREVEQYF.

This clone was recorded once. The chain's CDR3 is CASSSRSTGTTGELFF. CDR3 nucleotide sequence: TGTGCCAGTAGTTCGCGCTCGACAGGGACCACCGGGGAGCTGTTTTTT. The rearrangement joins TRBV19 to TRBJ2-2, with TRBD1 matching over 7 bases. Germline trimming cut 5 bases from V and 4 bases from J; bases unmatched to any gene: 10. This CDR3 is built from 16 residues. The germline V gene encodes CDR1 LNHDA and CDR2 SQIVND (reference sequence).

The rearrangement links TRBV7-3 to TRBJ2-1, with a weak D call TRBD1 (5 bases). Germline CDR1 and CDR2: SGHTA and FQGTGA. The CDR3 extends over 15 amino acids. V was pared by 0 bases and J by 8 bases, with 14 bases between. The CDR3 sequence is CASSLTAGSPHEQFF. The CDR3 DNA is TGTGCCAGCAGCTTAACGGCAGGGTCCCCCCATGAGCAGTTCTTC.